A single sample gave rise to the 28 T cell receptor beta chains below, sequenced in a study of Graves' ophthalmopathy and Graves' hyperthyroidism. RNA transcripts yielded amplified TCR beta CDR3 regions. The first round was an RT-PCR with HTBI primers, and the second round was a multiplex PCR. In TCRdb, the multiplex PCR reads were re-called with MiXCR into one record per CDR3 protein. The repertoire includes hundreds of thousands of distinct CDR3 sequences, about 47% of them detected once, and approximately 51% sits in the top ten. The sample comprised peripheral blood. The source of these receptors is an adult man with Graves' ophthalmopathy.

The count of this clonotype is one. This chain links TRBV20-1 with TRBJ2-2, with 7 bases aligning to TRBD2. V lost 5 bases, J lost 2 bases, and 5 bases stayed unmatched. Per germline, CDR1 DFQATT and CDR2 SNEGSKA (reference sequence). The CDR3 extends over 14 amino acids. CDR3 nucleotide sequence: TGCAGTGCTTGGGGGGGGGACAACACCGGGGAGCTGTTTTTT. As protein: CSAWGGDNTGELFF.

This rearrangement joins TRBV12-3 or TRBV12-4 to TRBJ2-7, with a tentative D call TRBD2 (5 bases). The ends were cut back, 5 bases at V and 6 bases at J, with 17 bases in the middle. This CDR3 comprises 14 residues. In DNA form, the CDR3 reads TGTGCCAGCAGTCCCACTAGAGGAGTTGGCGAGCAGTACTTC. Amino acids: CASSPTRGVGEQYF.

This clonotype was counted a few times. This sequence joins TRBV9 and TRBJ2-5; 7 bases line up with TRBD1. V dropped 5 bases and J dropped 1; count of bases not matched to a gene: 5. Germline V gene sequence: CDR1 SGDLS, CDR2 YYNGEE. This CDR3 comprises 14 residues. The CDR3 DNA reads TGTGCCAGCAGTGACAGGGAAATCCAAGAGACCCAGTACTTC. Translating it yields CASSDREIQETQYF.

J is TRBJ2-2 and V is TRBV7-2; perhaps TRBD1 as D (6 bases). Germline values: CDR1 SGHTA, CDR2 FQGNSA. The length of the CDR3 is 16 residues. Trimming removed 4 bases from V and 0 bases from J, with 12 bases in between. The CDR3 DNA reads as TGTGCCAGCAGCTCCCCCGGGACAACGAACACCGGGGAGCTGTTTTTT. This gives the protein CASSSPGTTNTGELFF.

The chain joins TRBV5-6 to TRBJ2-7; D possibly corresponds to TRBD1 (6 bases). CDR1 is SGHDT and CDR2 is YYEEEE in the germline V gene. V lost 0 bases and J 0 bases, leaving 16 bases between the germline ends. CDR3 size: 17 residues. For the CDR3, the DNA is TGTGCCAGCAGCTTGGGACAGGTCCTAATCGTCTCCTACGAGCAGTACTTC. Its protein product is CASSLGQVLIVSYEQYF.

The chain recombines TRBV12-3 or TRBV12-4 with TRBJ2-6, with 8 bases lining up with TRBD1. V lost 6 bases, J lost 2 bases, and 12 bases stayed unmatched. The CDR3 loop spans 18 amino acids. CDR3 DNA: TGTGCCAGCAGGGCAGCCGGGACAGGAAAGGCTGGGGCCAACGTCCTGACTTTC. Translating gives CASRAAGTGKAGANVLTF.

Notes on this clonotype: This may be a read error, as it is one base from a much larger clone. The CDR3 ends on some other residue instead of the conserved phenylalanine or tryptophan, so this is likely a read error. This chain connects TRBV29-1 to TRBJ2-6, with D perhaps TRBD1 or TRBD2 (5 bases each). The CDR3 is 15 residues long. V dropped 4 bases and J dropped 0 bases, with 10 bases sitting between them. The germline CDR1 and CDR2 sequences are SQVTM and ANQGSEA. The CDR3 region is CSVGGTPSGANVLTL. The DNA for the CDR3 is TGCAGCGTTGGAGGGACCCCCTCTGGGGCCAACGTCCTGACTCTC.

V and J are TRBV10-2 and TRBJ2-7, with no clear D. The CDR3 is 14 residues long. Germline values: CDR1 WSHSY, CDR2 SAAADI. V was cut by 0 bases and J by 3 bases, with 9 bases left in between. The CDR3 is CASSESGVSYEQYF. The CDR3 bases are TGCGCCAGCAGTGAGTCGGGCGTAAGCTACGAGCAGTACTTC.

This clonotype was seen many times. CDR3 sequence reads: CASSKSGGESVSYEQYF. The CDR3 nucleotides read TGTGCCAGCAGCAAATCCGGAGGTGAATCTGTTTCCTACGAGCAGTACTTC. This chain uses TRBV7-9 with TRBJ2-7; D possibly corresponds to TRBD2 (5 bases). The CDR3 spans 17 residues. Germline loops: CDR1 SEHNR, CDR2 FQNEAQ (reference sequence). The germline V and J ends were trimmed by 5 bases and 1 base, with 21 bases remaining between them.

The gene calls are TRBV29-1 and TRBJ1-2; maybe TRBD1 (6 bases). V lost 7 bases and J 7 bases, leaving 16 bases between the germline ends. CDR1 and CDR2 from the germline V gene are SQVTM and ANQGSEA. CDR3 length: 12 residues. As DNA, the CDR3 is TGCAGCGATTGGGACATAGGGAGTGGCTACACCTTC. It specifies CSDWDIGSGYTF.

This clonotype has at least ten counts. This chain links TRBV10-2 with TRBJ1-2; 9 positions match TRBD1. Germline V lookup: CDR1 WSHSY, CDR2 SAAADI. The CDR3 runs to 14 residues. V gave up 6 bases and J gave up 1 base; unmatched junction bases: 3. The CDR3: CASRKGQGNYGYTF. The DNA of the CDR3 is TGCGCCAGCAGGAAGGGACAGGGTAACTATGGCTACACCTTC.

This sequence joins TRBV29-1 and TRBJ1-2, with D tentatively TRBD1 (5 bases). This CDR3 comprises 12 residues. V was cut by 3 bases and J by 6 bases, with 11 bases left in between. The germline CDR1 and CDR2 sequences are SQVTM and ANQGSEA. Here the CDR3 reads CSVDRGADGYTF. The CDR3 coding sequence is TGCAGCGTTGATCGGGGCGCGGATGGCTACACCTTC.

This chain's CDR3 is CASSYSRRAGGYTF. The CDR3 nucleotides are TGTGCCAGCAGTTACTCGAGGAGGGCGGGTGGCTACACCTTC. V and J are TRBV7-2 and TRBJ1-2; D is uncertain. The germline V gene encodes CDR1 SGHTA and CDR2 FQGNSA. With 6 bases removed from V and 7 bases from J, the gap between germline ends came to 18 bases. This CDR3 has 14 amino acids.

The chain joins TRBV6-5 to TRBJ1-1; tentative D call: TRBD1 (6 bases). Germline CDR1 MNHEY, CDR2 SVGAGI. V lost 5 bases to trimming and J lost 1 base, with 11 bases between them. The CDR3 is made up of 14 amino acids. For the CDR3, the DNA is TGTGCCAGCAGTACAGGGCCGGGGAACACTGAAGCTTTCTTT. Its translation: CASSTGPGNTEAFF.

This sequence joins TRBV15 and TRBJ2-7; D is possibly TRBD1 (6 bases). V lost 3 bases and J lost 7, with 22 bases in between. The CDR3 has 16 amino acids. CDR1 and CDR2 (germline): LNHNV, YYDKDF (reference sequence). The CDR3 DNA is TGTGCCACCAGCAGCCACAGGGACCCGTACCTCGAGGAGCAGTACTTC. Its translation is CATSSHRDPYLEEQYF.

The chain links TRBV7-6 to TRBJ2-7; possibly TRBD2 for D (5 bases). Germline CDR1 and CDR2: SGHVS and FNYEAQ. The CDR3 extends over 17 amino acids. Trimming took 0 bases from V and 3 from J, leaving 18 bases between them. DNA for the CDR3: TGTGCCAGCAGCTTAGCATCGGAGGCCCAAATAGGCTACGAGCAGTACTTC. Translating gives CASSLASEAQIGYEQYF.

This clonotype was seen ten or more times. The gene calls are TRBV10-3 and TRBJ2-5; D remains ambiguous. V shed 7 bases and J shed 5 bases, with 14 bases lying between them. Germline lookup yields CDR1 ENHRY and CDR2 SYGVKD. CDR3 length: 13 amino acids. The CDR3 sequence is CAIKLDIEETQYF. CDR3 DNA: TGTGCCATCAAACTCGACATCGAGGAGACCCAGTACTTC.

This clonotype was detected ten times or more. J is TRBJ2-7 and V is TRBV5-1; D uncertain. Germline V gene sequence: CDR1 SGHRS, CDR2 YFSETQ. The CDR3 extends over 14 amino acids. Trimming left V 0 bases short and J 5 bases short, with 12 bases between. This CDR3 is CASSLVMGSHEQYF. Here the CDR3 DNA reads TGCGCCAGCAGCTTGGTAATGGGGTCACACGAGCAGTACTTC. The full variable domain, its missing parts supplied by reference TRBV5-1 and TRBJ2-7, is KAGVTQTPRYLIKTRGQQVTLSCSPISGHRSVSWYQQTPGQGLQFLFEYFSETQRNKGNFPGRFSGRQFSNSRSEMNVSTLELGDSALYLCASSLVMGSHEQYFGPGTRLTVT.

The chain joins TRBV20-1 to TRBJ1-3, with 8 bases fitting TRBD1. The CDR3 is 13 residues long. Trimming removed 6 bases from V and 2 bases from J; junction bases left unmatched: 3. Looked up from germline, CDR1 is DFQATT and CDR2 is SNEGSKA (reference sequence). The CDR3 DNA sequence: TGCAGTGCCGAACAGGGGGCTGGAAACACCATATATTTT. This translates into CSAEQGAGNTIYF.

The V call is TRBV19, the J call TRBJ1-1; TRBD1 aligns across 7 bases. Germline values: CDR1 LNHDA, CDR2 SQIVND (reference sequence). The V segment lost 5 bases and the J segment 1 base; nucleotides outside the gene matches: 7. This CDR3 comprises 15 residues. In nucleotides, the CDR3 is TGTGCCAGTAGTCCGGGACAGACAAAGAACACTGAAGCTTTCTTT. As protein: CASSPGQTKNTEAFF.

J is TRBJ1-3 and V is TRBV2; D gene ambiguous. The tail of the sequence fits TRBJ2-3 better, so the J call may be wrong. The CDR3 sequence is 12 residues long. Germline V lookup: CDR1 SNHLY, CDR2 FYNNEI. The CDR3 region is CASSPRSDTQYF. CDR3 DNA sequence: TGTGCCAGCAGTCCTCGGTCAGATACGCAGTATTTT.

In DNA form, the CDR3 reads TGTGCCAGCAGTGATCTTGTTGCGTACCAAGAGACCCAGTACTTC. It specifies CASSDLVAYQETQYF. The chain is built from TRBV2 and TRBJ2-5, with unresolved D. The CDR3 is 15 residues long. V was shortened by 3 bases and J by 0 bases, with 11 bases between the two germline ends. Germline V gene sequence: CDR1 SNHLY, CDR2 FYNNEI.

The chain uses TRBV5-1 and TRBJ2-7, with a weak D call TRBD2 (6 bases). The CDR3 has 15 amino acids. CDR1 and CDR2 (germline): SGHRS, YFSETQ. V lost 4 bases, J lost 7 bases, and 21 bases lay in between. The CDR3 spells CASSDQAGLEREQYF. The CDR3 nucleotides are TGCGCCAGCAGCGATCAGGCGGGGCTAGAGCGGGAGCAGTACTTC.

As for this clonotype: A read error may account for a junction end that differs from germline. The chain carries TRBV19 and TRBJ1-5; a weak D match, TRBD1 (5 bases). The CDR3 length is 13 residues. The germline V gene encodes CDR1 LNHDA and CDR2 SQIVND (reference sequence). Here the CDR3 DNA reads TGTGCCAATAGTCTTACCGACAGTCAGCCCCAGCATTTT. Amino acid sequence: CANSLTDSQPQHF.

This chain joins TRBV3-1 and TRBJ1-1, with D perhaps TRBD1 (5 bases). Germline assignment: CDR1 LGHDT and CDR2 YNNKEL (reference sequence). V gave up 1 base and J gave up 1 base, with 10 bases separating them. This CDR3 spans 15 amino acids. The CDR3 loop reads CASSQVGGANTEAFF. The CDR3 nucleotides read TGTGCCAGCAGCCAAGTGGGAGGGGCGAACACTGAAGCTTTCTTT.

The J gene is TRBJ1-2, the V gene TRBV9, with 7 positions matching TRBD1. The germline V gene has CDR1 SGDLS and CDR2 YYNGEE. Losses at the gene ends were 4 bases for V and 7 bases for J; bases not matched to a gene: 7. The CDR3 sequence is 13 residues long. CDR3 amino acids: CASSRLTGSGYTF. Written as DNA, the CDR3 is TGTGCCAGCAGCCGCTTGACAGGGTCTGGCTACACCTTC.

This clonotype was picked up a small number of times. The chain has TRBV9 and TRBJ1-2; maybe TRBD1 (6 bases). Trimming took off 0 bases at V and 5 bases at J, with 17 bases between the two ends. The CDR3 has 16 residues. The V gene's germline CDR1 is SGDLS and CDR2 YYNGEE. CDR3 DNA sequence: TGTGCCAGCAGCGTAGTCGGAGGGGGATCGGGGTATGGCTACACCTTC. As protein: CASSVVGGGSGYGYTF.

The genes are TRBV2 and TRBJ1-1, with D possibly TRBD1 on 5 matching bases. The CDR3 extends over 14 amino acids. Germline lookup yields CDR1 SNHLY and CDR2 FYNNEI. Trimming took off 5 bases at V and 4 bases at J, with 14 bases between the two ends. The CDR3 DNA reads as TGTGCCAGCAGTACTAAAGGGACCGGCACTGAAGCTTTCTTT. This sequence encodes CASSTKGTGTEAFF.